This is a list of T cell receptor beta chains from one sample in a study of T cell changes during pregnancy in multiple sclerosis. TCRdb keeps only in-frame clones here, not all; method: immunoSEQ multiplex PCR. The table has about 40,000 clones, around 90% seen once. The specimen comprised CD8+ T cells from peripheral blood mononuclear cells, sampled in the first trimester of pregnancy. The source of these receptors is a female donor with multiple sclerosis, enrolled in a pregnancy study. Each CDR3 is given with its conserved first and last residue. The D gene is left open where the match is weak. For some rows the clone size is stated as once, few or many, or as a class when expanded; others skip it.

d_call clone_size j_call v_call cdr3_aa cdr3_nt
NA NA TRBJ2-5 TRBV6-5 CASSYLADTQETQYF TGTGCCAGCAGTTACTTGGCAGACACACAAGAGACCCAGTACTTC
NA NA TRBJ1-1 TRBV4-1 CASSQVRGRITEAFF TGCGCCAGCAGCCAAGTCAGGGGTAGAATCACTGAAGCTTTCTTT
TRBD1 NA TRBJ2-5 TRBV11-1 CASSGRDRGHQETQYF TGTGCCAGCAGCGGCCGGGACAGGGGGCATCAAGAGACCCAGTACTTC
NA NA TRBJ2-7 TRBV21-1 CASSKGRGDRGPEQYF TGTGCCAGCAGCAAAGGGAGGGGGGACAGGGGTCCCGAGCAGTACTTC
TRBD1 NA TRBJ1-2 TRBV6-5 CASSLQGEVNYGYTF TGTGCCAGCAGTTTACAGGGGGAGGTTAACTATGGCTACACCTTC
TRBD1 NA TRBJ1-5 TRBV27 CASTQYPGQGNQPQHF TGTGCCAGCACCCAATACCCGGGACAGGGCAATCAGCCCCAGCATTTT
NA NA TRBJ2-5 TRBV6-5 CASSSEPQETQYF TGTGCCAGCAGTTCGGAGCCCCAAGAGACCCAGTACTTC
TRBD1 NA TRBJ2-7 TRBV18 CASSPSRDSHWLQYF TGTGCCAGCTCACCCTCCCGGGACAGCCACTGGTTACAGTACTTC
TRBD1 NA TRBJ2-5 TRBV7-9 CASSNPGTGRVRQETQYF TGTGCCAGCAGCAACCCCGGGACAGGGAGAGTCCGGCAAGAGACCCAGTACTTC
TRBD2 NA TRBJ2-3 TRBV6-4 CASSLNAGGQEDTQYF TGTGCCAGCAGTCTGAATGCGGGGGGGCAGGAAGATACGCAGTATTTT
TRBD2 NA TRBJ2-5 TRBV10-3 CAISESGQRESFIQETQYF TGTGCCATCAGTGAGTCGGGGCAGCGGGAGTCTTTCATTCAAGAGACCCAGTACTTC
TRBD2 NA TRBJ2-5 TRBV5-1 CASSEGLAGGSQETQYF TGCGCCAGCAGCGAAGGACTAGCGGGGGGATCCCAAGAGACCCAGTACTTC
NA NA TRBJ2-7 TRBV7-9 CASSLGTQTYEQYF TGTGCCAGCAGCTTAGGGACACAAACCTACGAGCAGTACTTC
TRBD1 NA TRBJ2-7 TRBV19 CASGDRAYEQYF TGTGCCAGTGGGGACAGGGCCTACGAGCAGTACTTC
NA NA TRBJ2-7 TRBV6-4 CASSEQVGYEQYF TGTGCCAGCAGTGAGCAGGTGGGTTACGAGCAGTACTTC
TRBD1 once TRBJ1-2 TRBV12-5 CASGFIQGAQFSYGYTF TGTGCTAGTGGTTTTATACAGGGGGCCCAATTCTCCTATGGCTACACCTTC
NA NA TRBJ2-7 TRBV7-8 CASSLEEVYEQYF TGTGCCAGCAGCTTAGAAGAGGTGTACGAGCAGTACTTC
TRBD1 large TRBJ2-7 TRBV27 CASSATGSYEQYF TGTGCCAGCAGTGCGACAGGGTCCTACGAGCAGTACTTC